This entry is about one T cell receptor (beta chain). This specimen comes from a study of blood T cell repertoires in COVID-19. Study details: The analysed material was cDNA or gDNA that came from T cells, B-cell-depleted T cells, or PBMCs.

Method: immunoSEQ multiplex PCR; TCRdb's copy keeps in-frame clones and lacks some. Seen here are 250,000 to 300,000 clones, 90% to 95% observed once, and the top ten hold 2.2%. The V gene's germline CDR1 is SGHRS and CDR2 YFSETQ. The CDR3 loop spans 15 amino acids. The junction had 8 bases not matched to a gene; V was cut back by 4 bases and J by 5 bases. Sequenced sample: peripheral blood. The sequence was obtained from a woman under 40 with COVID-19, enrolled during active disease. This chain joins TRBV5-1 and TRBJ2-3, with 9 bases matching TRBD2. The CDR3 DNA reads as TGCGCCAGCAGCCCTAGCGGGGAGCCGGGAGATACGCAGTATTTT. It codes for CASSPSGEPGDTQYF.